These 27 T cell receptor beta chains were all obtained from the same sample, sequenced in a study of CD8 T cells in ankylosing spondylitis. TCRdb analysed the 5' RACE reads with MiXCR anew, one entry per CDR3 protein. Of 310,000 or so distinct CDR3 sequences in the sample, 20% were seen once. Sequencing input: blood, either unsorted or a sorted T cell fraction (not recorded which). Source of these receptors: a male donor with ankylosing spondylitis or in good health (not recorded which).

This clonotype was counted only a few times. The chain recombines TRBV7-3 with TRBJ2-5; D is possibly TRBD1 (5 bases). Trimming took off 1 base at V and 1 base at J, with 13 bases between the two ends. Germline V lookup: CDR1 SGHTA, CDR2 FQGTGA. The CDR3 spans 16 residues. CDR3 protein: CASSLNARDSQETQYF. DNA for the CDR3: TGTGCCAGCAGCTTAAACGCCAGGGATTCCCAAGAGACCCAGTACTTC. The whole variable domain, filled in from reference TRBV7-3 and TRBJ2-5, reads GAGVSQTPSNKVTEKGKYVELRCDPISGHTALYWYRQSLGQGPEFLIYFQGTGAADDSGLPNDRFFAVRPEGSVSTLKIQRTERGDSAVYLCASSLNARDSQETQYFGPGTRLLVL.

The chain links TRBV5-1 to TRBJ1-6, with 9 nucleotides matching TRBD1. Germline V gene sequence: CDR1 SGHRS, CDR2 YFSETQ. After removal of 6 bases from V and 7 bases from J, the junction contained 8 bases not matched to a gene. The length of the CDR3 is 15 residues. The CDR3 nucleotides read TGCGCCAGCACCCACAGGACAGGGGACAATTCACCCCTCCACTTT. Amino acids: CASTHRTGDNSPLHF.

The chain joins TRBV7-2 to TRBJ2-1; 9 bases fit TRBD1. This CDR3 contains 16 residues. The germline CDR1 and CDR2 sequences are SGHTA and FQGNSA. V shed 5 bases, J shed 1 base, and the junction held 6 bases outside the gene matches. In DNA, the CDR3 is TGTGCCAGCAGCCCTATCGGGACAGGGTCCTACAATGAGCAGTTCTTC. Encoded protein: CASSPIGTGSYNEQFF.

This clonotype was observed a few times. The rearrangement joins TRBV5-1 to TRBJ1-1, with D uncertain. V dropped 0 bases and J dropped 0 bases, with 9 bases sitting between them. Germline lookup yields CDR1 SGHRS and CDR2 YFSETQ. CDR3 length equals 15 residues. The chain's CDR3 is CASSLEGSLNTEAFF. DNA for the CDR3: TGCGCCAGCAGCTTGGAGGGATCCTTGAACACTGAAGCTTTCTTT.

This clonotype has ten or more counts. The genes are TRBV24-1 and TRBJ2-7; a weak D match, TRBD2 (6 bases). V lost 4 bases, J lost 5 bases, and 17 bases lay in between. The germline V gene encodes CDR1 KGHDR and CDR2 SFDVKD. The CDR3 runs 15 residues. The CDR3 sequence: CATSEASGGYHEQYV. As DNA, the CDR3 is TGTGCCACCAGTGAGGCATCCGGGGGTTATCACGAGCAGTACGTC.

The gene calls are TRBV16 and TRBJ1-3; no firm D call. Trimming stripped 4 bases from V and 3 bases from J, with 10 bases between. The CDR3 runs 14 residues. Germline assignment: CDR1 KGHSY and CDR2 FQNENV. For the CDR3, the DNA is TGTGCCAGCAGCCTAGCTGTGAGTGGAAACACCATATATTTT. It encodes CASSLAVSGNTIYF.

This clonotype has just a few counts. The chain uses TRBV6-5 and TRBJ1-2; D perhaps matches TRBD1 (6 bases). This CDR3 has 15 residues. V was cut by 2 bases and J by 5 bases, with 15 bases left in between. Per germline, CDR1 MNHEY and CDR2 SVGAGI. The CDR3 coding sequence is TGTGCCAGCAGTTACACGAAAAGGGGGAATTATGGCTACACCTTC. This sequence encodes CASSYTKRGNYGYTF.

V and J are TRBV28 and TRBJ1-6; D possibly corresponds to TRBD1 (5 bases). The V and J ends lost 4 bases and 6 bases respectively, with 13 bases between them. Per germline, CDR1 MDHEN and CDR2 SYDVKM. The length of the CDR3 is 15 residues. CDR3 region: CASSSLGGGNSPLHF. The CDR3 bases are TGTGCCAGCAGTTCTCTGGGGGGAGGTAATTCACCCCTCCACTTT.

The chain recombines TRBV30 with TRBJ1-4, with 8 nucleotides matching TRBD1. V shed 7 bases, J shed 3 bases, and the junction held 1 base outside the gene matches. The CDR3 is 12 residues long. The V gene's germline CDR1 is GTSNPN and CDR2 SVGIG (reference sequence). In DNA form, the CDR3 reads TGTGCCTCGGACAGGGCTAATGAAAAACTGTTTTTT. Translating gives CASDRANEKLFF.

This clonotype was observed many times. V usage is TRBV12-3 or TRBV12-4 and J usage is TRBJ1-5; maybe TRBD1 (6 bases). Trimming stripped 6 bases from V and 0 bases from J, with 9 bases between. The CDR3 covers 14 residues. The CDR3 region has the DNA TGTGCCAGCAGACGGGACATTAGCAATCAGCCCCAGCATTTT. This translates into CASRRDISNQPQHF.

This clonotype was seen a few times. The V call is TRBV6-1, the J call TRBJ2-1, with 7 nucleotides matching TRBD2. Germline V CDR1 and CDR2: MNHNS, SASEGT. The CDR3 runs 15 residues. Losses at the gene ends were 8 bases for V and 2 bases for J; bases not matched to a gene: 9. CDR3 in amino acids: CASYTGGGTYNEQFF. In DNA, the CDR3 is TGTGCCAGCTATACGGGGGGAGGCACCTACAATGAGCAGTTCTTC.

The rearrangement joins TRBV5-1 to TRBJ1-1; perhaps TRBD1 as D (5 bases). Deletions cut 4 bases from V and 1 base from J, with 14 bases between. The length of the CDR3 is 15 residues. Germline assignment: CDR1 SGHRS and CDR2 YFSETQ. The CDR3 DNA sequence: TGCGCCAGCAGCCTTCTCGGGGGTGGGAACACTGAAGCTTTCTTT. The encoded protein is CASSLLGGGNTEAFF.

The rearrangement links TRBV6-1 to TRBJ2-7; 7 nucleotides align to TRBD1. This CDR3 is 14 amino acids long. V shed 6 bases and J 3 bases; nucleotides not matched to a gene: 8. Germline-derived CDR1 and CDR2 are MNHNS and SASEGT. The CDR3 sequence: CASRWGPGGYEQYV. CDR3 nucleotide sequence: TGTGCCAGCAGATGGGGGCCAGGGGGCTACGAGCAGTACGTC.

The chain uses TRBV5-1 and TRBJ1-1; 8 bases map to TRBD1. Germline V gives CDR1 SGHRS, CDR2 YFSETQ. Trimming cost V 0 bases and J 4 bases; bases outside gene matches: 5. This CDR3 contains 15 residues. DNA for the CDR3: TGCGCCAGCAGCTTGGGGACAGGGATCCCCACTGAAGCTTTCTTT. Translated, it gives CASSLGTGIPTEAFF.

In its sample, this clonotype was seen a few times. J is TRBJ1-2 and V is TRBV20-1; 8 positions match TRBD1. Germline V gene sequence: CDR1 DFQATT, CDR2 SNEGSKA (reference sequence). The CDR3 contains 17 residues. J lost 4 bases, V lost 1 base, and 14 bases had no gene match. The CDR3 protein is CSARGDRGFRVGYGYTF. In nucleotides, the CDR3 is TGCAGTGCTAGAGGAGACAGGGGATTCCGTGTTGGCTATGGCTACACCTTC.

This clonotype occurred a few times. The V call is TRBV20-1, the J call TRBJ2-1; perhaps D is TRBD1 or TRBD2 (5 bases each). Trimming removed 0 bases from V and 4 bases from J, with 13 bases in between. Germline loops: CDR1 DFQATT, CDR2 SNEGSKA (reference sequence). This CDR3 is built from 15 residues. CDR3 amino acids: CSARDLGRRYNEQFF. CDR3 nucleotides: TGCAGTGCTAGAGATCTGGGACGGAGATACAATGAGCAGTTCTTC.

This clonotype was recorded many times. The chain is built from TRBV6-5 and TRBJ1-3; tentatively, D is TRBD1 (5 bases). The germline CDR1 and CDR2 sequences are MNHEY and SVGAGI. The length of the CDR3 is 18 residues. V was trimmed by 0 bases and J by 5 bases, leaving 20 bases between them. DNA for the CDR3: TGTGCCAGCAGTTACTCGATACACGGGGGAGCTGGTAGAAACACCATATATTTT. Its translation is CASSYSIHGGAGRNTIYF.

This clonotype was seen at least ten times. The CDR3 nucleotides are TGCAGTGCTAGATTTGAGGGAGGCTACACCTTC. Protein: CSARFEGGYTF. The V gene is TRBV20-1, the J gene TRBJ1-2; the D is unclear. In germline, CDR1 is DFQATT, CDR2 SNEGSKA (reference sequence). This CDR3 comprises 11 residues. V lost 2 bases and J 8 bases, leaving 9 bases between the germline ends.

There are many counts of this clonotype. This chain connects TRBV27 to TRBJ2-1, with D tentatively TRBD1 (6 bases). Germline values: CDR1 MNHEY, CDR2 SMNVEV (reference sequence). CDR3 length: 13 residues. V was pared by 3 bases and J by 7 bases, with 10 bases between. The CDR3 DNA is TGTGCCAGCAGTTTCGGAAGGGGGAATGAGCAGTTCTTC. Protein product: CASSFGRGNEQFF.

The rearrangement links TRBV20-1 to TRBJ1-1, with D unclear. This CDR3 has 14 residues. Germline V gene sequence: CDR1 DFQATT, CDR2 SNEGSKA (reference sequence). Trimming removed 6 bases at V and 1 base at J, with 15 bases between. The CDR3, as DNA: TGCAGTGCCCGACATCCGGCGACGAACACTGAAGCTTTCTTT. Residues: CSARHPATNTEAFF.

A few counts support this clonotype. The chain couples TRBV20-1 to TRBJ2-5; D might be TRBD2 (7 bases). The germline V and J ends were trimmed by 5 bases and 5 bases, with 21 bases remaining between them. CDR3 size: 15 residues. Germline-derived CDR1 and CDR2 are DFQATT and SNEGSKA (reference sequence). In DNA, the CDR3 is TGCAGTGCTGAACTGACGGGGGGCCCCTGGGAGACCCAGTACTTC. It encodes CSAELTGGPWETQYF.

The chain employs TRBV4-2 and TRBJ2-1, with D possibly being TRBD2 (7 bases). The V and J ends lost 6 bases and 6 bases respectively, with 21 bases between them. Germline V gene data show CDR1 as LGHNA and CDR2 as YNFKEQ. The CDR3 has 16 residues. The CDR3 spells CASSPTAQGGGNEQFF. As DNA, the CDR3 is TGTGCCAGCAGTCCGACGGCCCAGGGAGGGGGCAATGAGCAGTTCTTC.

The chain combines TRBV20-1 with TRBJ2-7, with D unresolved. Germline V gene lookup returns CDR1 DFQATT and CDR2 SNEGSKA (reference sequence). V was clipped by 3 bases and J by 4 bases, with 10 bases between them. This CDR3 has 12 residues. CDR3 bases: TGCAGTGCTAGGGACCTCGAGTACGAGCAGTACGTC. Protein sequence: CSARDLEYEQYV.

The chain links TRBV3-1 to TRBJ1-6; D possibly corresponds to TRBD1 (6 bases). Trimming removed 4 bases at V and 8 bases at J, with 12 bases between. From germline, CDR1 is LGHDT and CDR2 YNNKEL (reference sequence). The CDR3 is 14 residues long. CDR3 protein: CASSRQAFDSPLHF. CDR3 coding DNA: TGTGCCAGCAGCCGACAGGCGTTTGATTCACCCCTCCACTTT. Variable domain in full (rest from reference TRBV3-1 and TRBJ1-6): DTAVSQTPKYLVTQMGNDKSIKCEQNLGHDTMYWYKQDSKKFLKIMFSYNNKELIINETVPNRFSPKSPDKAHLNLHINSLELGDSAVYFCASSRQAFDSPLHFGNGTRLTVT.

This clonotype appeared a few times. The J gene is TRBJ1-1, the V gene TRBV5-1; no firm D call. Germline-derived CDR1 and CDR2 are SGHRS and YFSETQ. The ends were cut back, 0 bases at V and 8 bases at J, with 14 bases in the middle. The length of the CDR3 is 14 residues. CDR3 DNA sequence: TGCGCCAGCAGCTTGGCCGGCGGGAAAGAGGAAGCTTTCTTT. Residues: CASSLAGGKEEAFF.

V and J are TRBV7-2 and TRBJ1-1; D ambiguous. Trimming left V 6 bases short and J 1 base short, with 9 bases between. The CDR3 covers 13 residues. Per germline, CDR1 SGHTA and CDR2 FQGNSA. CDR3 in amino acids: CASRVSPNTEAFF. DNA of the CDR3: TGTGCCAGCAGAGTTTCGCCGAACACTGAAGCTTTCTTT.

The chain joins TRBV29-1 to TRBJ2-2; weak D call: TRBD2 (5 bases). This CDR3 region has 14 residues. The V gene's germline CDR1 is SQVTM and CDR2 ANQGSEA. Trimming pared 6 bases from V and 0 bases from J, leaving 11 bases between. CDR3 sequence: CSVEPGANTGELFF. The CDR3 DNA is TGCAGCGTCGAGCCCGGGGCGAACACCGGGGAGCTGTTTTTT.